The count of the clone carrying this T cell receptor (beta chain) is one. The antigen remains unidentified. Sequencing used immunoSEQ multiplex PCR; TCRdb keeps in-frame clones, though not all of them. This sample has some 16,000 clones, with 93% found just once. The sample is drawn from a study of T cell clonotyping in hematopoietic cell transplantation. Notes on the study in general: Broader posttransplant TCR repertoire diversity was predicted by graft donor and pretransplant recipient Inverse Simpson Index values. Recipient TCR diversity dropped after transplant; expanded clonotypes rose from day 30 to 180.

Trimming removed 4 bases from V and 1 base from J, with 10 bases in between. Germline V gene sequence: CDR1 SGHDT, CDR2 YYEEEE. The CDR3 covers 14 residues. Time point meaning: recipient sample about 28 days before transplant, after cytoreduction. Samples: about 28 days before transplant, then days 30, 100 and 180 after. The source is a man younger than 30 with biphenotypic leukemia. Some clones in this sample may be carry-over from other donors' samples. Sequences were derived from peripheral blood mononuclear cells, sampled before stem cell transplant. V is TRBV5-6 and J is TRBJ2-3; TRBD1 might be the D (6 bases). DNA for the CDR3: TGTGCCAGCAGCACTCGGACAGGCACAGATACGCAGTATTTT. Its protein is CASSTRTGTDTQYF. The whole variable domain, remainder taken from reference TRBV5-6 and TRBJ2-3, is DAGVTQSPTHLIKTRGQQVTLRCSPKSGHDTVSWYQQALGQGPQFIFQYYEEEERQRGNFPDRFSGHQFPNYSSELNVNALLLGDSALYLCASSTRTGTDTQYFGPGTRLTVL.